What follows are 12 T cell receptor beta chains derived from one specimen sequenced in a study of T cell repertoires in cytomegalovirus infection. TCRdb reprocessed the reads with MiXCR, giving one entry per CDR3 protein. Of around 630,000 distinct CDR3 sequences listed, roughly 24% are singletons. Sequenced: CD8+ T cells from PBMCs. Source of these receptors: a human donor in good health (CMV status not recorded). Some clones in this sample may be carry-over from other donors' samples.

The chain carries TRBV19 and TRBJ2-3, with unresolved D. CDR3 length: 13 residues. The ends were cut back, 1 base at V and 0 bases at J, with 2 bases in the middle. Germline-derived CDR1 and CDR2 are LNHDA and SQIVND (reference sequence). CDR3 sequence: CASSIASTDTQYF. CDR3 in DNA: TGTGCCAGTAGTATAGCCAGCACAGATACGCAGTATTTT.

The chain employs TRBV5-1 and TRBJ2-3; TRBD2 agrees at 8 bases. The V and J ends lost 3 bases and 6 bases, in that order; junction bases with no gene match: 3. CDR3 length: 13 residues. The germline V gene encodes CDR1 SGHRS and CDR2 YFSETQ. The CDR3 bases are TGCGCCAGCAGCTGGACTAGCAGCGATACGCAGTATTTT. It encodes CASSWTSSDTQYF.

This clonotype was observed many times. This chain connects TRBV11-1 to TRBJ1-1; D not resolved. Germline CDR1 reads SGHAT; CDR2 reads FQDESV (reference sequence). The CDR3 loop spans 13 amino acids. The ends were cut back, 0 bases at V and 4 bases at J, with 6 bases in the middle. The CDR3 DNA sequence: TGTGCCAGCAGCTTAGCGCGAAGCACTGAAGCTTTCTTT. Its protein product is CASSLARSTEAFF.

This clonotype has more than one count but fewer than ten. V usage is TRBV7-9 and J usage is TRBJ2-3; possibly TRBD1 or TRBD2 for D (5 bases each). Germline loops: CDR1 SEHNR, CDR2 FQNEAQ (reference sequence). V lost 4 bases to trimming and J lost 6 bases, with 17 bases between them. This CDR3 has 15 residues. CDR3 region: CASSSYGRGWDTQYF. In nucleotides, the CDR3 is TGTGCCAGCAGCTCCTATGGTCGGGGCTGGGATACGCAGTATTTT.

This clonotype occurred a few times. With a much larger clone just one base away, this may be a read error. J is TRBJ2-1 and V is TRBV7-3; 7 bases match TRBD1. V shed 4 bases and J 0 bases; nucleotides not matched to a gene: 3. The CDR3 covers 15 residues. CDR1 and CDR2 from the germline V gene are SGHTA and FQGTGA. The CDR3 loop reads CASSWGQTSYNEQFF. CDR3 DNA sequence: TGTGCCAGCAGCTGGGGACAGACCTCCTACAATGAGCAGTTCTTC.

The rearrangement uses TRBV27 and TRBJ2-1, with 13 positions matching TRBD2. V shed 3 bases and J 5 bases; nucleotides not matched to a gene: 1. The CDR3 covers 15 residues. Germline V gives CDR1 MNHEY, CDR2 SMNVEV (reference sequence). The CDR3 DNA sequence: TGTGCCAGCAGTTTCGGGACTAGCGGGGACAATGAGCAGTTCTTC. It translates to CASSFGTSGDNEQFF.

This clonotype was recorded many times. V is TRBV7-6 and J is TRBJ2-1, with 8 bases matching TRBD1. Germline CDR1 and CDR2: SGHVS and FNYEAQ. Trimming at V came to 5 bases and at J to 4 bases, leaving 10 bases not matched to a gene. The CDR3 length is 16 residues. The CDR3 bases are TGTGCCAGCAGCCCCCCCGGACAGGGATGGTACAATGAGCAGTTCTTC. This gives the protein CASSPPGQGWYNEQFF.

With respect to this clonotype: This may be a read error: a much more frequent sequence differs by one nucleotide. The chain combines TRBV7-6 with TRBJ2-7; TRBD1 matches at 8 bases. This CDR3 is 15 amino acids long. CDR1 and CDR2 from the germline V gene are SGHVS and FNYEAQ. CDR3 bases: TGTGCCAGCAGCTCCCGGGACAGGAGACCCTACGAGCTGTACTTC. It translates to CASSSRDRRPYELYF.

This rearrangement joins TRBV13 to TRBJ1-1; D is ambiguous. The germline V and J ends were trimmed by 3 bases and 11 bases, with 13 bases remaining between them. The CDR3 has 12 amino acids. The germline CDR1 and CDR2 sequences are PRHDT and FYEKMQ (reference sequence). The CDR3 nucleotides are TGTGCCAGCAGCTTTGCGGGAGGGCAGGCTTTCTTT. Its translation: CASSFAGGQAFF.

CDR3 region: CASSNLGQGDEQYV. The CDR3 bases are TGTGCCAGCAGCAACCTGGGACAGGGGGACGAGCAGTACGTC. The chain couples TRBV6-6 to TRBJ2-7, with TRBD1 identical over 11 bases. CDR1 and CDR2 from the germline V gene are MNHNY and SVGAGI (reference sequence). V lost 6 bases to trimming and J lost 5 bases; unmatched junction nucleotides: 6. The CDR3 loop spans 14 amino acids.

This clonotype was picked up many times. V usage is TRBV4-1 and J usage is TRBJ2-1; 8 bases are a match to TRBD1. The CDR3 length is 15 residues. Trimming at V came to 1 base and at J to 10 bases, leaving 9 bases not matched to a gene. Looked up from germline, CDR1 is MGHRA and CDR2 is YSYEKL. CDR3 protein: CASSQVSIGQGEQFF. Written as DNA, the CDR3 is TGCGCCAGCAGCCAAGTATCTATAGGACAGGGCGAGCAGTTCTTC.

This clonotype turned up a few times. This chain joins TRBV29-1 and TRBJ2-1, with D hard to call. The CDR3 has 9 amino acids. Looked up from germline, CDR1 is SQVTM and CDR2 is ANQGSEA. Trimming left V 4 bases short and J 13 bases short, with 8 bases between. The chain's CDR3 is CSVAGPQFF. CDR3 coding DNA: TGCAGCGTTGCTGGACCACAGTTCTTC.